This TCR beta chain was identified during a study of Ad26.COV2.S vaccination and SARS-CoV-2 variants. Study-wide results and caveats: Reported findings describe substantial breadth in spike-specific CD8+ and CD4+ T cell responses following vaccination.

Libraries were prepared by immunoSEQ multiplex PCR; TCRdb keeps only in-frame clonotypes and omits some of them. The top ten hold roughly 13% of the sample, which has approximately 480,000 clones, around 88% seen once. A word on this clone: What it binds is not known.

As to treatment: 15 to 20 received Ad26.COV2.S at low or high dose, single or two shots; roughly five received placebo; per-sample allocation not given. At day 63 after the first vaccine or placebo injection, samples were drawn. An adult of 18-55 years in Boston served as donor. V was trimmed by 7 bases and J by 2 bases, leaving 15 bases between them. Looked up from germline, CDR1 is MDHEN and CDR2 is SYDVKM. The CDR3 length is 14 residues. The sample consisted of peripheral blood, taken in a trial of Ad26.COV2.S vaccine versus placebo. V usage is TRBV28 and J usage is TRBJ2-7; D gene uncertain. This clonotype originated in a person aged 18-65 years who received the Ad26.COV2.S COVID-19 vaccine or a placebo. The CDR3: CASTHSPPAYEQYF. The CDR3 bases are TGTGCCAGCACTCACTCGCCACCGGCCTACGAGCAGTACTTC.